This TCR beta chain stems from a study of cytomegalovirus exposure and HLA in healthy donors (dated by TCRdb to 2015 to 2018). Regarding the complete study: According to an earlier analysis of 587 of the donors, roughly 180 million T cells yielded some 120 million unique TCR beta sequences and about 300 Gb of sequence data. An early release covering 500 to 750 HLA-typed donors comprised about 300 gigabases of sequencing data and roughly 86 million unique TCR sequences. Among the roughly 400 genotyped donors, around 81% belonged to the genetic ancestry cluster associated with self-reported Caucasian donors. The study aimed to test whether signatures of past pathogen exposure could be identified by cataloging public T cell receptors. The study used immunosequencing to profile the T cell repertoires of approximately 690 subjects and linked those repertoires to cytomegalovirus serostatus. Besides the first cohort of roughly 640 subjects, a separate validation cohort made up of some 110 different subjects was used. High-throughput TCR immunosequencing, statistical association of individual TCRs with disease status, and machine learning were combined to predict cytomegalovirus infection status. A later analysis re-examined previously published TCR beta repertoires from 600 to 700 donors and added high-resolution HLA genotyping to investigate patterns of TCR occurrence. The later analysis used no new phenotypic data to find candidate immune exposures, relying instead on TCR beta sequences and their occurrence across donors. An earlier analysis of several hundred of the donors applied high-throughput TCR beta sequencing to assess whether each TCR beta V gene segment acted as functional or pseudogenic. Donor age, sex, ethnicity and CMV serostatus were collected together with the repertoire data. A later genetic analysis used genome-wide SNP genotypes for about 65% of the roughly 700 donors, treating that subset as a discovery cohort. All discovery cohort repertoires had been generated using a single sequencing platform. HLA typing covered class I and class II loci at four-digit resolution. Typing coverage differed by locus: A, B, C, DRB1 and DQB1 were typed in roughly 620-630 donors, DQA1 in about 550, DPA1 in approximately 610, and DPB1 in 472. Four to six DR-DQ haplotypes were handled as single units for association and clustering, since linkage in the cohort was strong. Among 398 genotyped donors of the cohort, an average of roughly 240,000 unique TCR beta nucleotide sequences were sequenced per donor, roughly 18% of them non-productive. The study at large found these results: A later analysis found that TCR association rates varied across HLA loci, with DRB1 alleles showing the most associated TCRs and HLA-C alleles the fewest. Only TCR beta chains were sequenced in this cohort, and the absence of alpha or paired-chain data limited detectable features. The earlier analysis of 587 of the donors excluded about 16 rarely observed V segments, including chromosome 9 orphons, because counts were too low. In a later genetic analysis, a missense DCLRE1C variant was associated with V-gene and J-gene trimming of TCR beta chains, and the association was replicated in an independent cohort. In a later genetic analysis, fewer N-insertions in productive TCRs were reported among donors in an Asian-associated ancestry cluster than the roughly 700-donor mean. Linkage disequilibrium might explain the correlated functional status among segregating V segments, but an unknown experimental factor could not be excluded. Cytomegalovirus status was reported to be diagnosed by the classifier with high specificity and sensitivity in both the original and validation cohorts. CMV serostatus was the only immune exposure information available for the cohort. A later analysis associated approximately 17,000 TCR beta sequences with specific HLA alleles at a false discovery rate of 0.05. A group of highly shared sequence variants was considered likely to be a technical artifact of the sequencing pipeline. The study listed approximately 160 TCR beta chains as associated with cytomegalovirus. A later analysis found that most CMV-associated TCR beta chains appeared HLA-restricted, with HLA associations seemingly driven largely by CMV exposure. In a later analysis, several top co-occurrence clusters were reported to appear linked to parvovirus B19, influenza, CMV and Epstein-Barr virus. Across donors, most TCR sequences were observed very rarely, whereas some public TCRs were present in many individuals. Because the 87-base-pair reads could not distinguish some IMGT-functional V segments, including TRBV6-2 and TRBV6-3, those segments were excluded. When HLA alleles, especially DR and DQ, strongly co-occurred, attributing TCR associations to individual alleles was difficult. In an earlier analysis of around 600 of the donors, most TCR beta V segments appeared in productive rearrangements about 87% or about 30% of the time, broadly matching IMGT annotations. A further reported finding was that TCR beta sequences accurately predicted the HLA-A and HLA-B alleles for most subjects in the first cohort. In a later analysis, HLA-associated TCR beta chains were found to be more clonally expanded and to have lower generation probabilities than equally common non-associated chains. Because some donors lacked HLA typing at each locus, the association tests relied only on the typed subset. Roughly uniform sequencing depth across donors was assumed in presence/absence analyses, although this assumption may not hold. The authors suggested that the approach could potentially be generalized to other disease states and immunological phenotypes. In vitro tests confirmed that a few of the cytomegalovirus-associated TCR beta chains recognize cytomegalovirus antigens.

In total, roughly 670 healthy bone marrow donors made up the cohort. At the time of sampling, all cohort members were nominally healthy, though unrecorded immune exposures were likely present. Of the roughly 620 cohort members, roughly 300 had positive CMV serostatus and approximately 400 had negative CMV serostatus, and CMV serostatus was not recorded for the donor. Each donor provided a peripheral blood sample, and peripheral blood mononuclear cells were used for TCR beta sequencing. The Qiagen DNeasy Blood Extraction Kit was used to extract genomic DNA from the blood cell samples. Details on this clone: The target of this receptor is not known. The sample holds no much larger clone one base away, and base qualities are not on file.

Receptor amplification or capture employed the immunoSEQ multiplex PCR assay. For the multiplex PCR, a mixture combining 60 forward primers for TCR Vbeta segments and 13 reverse primers for TCR Jbeta segments was used. The CDR3 region of rearranged TCR beta genes was amplified from genomic DNA by a multiplex PCR assay. The Illumina HiSeq System was used to sequence the amplified TCR beta libraries as 87-base-pair reads. In the paper's pipeline: In a later analysis, tens of millions of unique TCR beta chains were counted across the approximately 620 repertoires, and roughly 9.9 million of these chains were shared by at least two donors. A nearest-neighbor algorithm error-corrected the raw reads and collapsed the reads into unique sequences, merging closely related sequences to remove PCR and sequencing errors. To assign V, D and J gene segments, CDR3 sequences were aligned to IMGT reference sequences. For a sequence to be retained, at least a six-nucleotide match to both a V gene segment and a J gene segment was required. A rearrangement counted as productive if the CDR3 had no stop codons and remained in frame with V and J, and every other rearrangement counted as non-productive. CDR3 was defined by IMGT convention, running from the second conserved V-encoded cysteine to the conserved J-encoded phenylalanine. In an earlier analysis of roughly 610 of the donors, sequences lacking an unambiguous match to a single V gene segment were excluded. An earlier analysis of about 590 of the donors classified V segments as functional when productive rearrangements were above 56.7% and as segregating when the standard deviation between donors was above 5%. A statistical classification framework was developed to diagnose cytomegalovirus status using the catalog of TCR beta chain sequences. A later analysis assigned V and J genes by comparing TCR nucleotide sequences with IMGT/GENE-DB human TR gene sequences. A later analysis assigned CDR3 sequences and most-parsimonious VDJ recombination scenarios with the TCRdist pipeline. In a later analysis, each TCR beta chain was defined by its CDR3 amino acid sequence together with its V-gene family, and reads lacking a unique V-gene family were excluded. To address suspected cross-contamination and a sequencing artifact, a later analysis removed several hundred highly shared, low-generation-probability nucleotide sequences. In a later analysis, a clonal expansion index for each public chain was calculated from normalized within-repertoire ranks of inferred template counts. In a later analysis, generation probabilities were computed with a VDJ recombination model fitted to out-of-frame rearrangements, and the resulting probabilities were checked against IGoR. In a later analysis, hypergeometric tests were used to score TCR-TCR, TCR-HLA and TCR-CMV co-occurrence, with a repertoire-size bias correction applied to TCR pairs. False discovery rates were estimated in a later analysis by permuting HLA or CMV assignments 20 times. In a later analysis, co-occurring TCRs were grouped using DBSCAN, with TCRdist sequence similarity added in when clustering inside HLA-allele-positive subsets. Repertoires with fewer than 30,000 or more than 120,000 public chains were left out of co-occurrence clustering, as were about 5 repertoires with anomalous nucleotide sharing. In its TCRdb copy, this immuneACCESS table keeps in-frame sequences only and misses some clones. Where compared with another copy, unresolved V genes explain less than half of these, and the others have no known cause. V and J calls and clone size are as listed in that table; D and trimming were resolved from the DNA. This sample is represented by 120,000 or so clones; about three quarters of them were singletons. The ten largest clones capture 0.95% to 1.1% of the sample.

Spanning cysteine to phenylalanine, the CDR3 consists of 12 amino acids. Only CDR3 DNA remains: 36 bases, in frame from the first base. V is pared back by 5 bases and J by 0 bases, with 5 bases lying between the germline termini. According to the germline V gene, CDR1 reads SGHTA and CDR2 reads FQGNSA. The sequence joins TRBV7-2 to TRBJ2-7; the D gene cannot be named for sure. The sequencing sample was made of PBMCs. This TCR derives from a human donor in good health. The CDR3 reads as follows: CASSRSSYEQYF. The nucleotides are TGTGCCAGCAGCCGGAGCTCCTACGAGCAGTACTTC.